This passage covers 2 T cell receptor beta chains from one sample sequenced in a study of cytomegalovirus exposure and HLA in healthy donors. Amplification used 60 Vbeta primers and 13 Jbeta primers. Sequencing used immunoSEQ multiplex PCR; TCRdb keeps in-frame clones, though not all of them. The data contain nearly 200,000 clones, roughly 73% of them singletons. Material: PBMCs. These receptors all stem from a woman in her 30s in good health and CMV-seropositive.

The chain recombines TRBV5-1 with TRBJ2-3; D perhaps matches TRBD1 (5 bases). V dropped 2 bases and J dropped 4 bases, with 11 bases sitting between them. From germline, CDR1 is SGHRS and CDR2 YFSETQ. This CDR3 has 14 residues. The DNA for the CDR3 is TGCGCCAGCAGCTTAGGGGCGTCCGCAGATACGCAGTATTTT. Encoded protein: CASSLGASADTQYF.

This clone has just one count. The CDR3 reads CASSLVRDQPQHF. The DNA for the CDR3 is TGTGCCAGCAGCTTAGTAAGAGATCAGCCCCAGCATTTT. This rearrangement joins TRBV7-2 to TRBJ1-5, with D uncertain. CDR1 SGHTA and CDR2 FQGNSA come from the germline V gene. The CDR3 sequence is 13 residues long. Between the trimmed V and J ends, which lost 1 base and 5 bases, there was a span of 6 bases.